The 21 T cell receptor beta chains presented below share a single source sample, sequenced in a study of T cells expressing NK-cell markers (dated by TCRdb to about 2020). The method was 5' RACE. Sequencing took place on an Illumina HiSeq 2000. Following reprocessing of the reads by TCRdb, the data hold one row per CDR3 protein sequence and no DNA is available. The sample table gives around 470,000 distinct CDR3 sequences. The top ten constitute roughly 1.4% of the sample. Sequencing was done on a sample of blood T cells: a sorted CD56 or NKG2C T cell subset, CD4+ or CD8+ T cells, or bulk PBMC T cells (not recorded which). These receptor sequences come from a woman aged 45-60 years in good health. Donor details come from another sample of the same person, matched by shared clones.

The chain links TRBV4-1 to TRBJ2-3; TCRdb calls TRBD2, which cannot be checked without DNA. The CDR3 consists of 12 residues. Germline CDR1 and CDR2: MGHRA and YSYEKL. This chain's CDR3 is CASRSTSGRSYF.

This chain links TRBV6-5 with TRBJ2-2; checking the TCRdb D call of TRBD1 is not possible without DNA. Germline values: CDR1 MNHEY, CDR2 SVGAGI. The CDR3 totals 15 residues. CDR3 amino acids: CASKRDSTNTGELFF.

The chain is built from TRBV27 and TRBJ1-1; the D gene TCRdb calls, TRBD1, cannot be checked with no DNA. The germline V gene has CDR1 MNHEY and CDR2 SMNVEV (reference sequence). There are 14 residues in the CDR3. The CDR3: CASSLGRGGTEAFF.

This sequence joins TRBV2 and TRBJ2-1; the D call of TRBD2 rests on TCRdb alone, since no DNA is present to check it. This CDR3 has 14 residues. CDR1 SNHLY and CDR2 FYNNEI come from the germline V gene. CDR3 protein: CASQREVTGDEQFF.

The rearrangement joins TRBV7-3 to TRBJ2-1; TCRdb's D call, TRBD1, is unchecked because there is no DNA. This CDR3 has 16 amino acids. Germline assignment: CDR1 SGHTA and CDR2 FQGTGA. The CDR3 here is CASSSRTPSSYNEQFF.

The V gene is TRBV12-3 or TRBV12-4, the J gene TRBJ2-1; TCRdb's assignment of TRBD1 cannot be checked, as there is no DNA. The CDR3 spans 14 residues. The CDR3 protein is CASSFKAGQGEQFF.

CDR3 sequence: CATGGGGADTQYF. The chain joins TRBV24-1 to TRBJ2-3; the TCRdb D gene call, TRBD2, has no DNA to confirm it. Germline V gene lookup returns CDR1 KGHDR and CDR2 SFDVKD. The CDR3 loop spans 13 amino acids.

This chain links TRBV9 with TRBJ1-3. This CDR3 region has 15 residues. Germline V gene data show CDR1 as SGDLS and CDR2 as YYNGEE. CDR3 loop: CASSVGKISGNTIYF.

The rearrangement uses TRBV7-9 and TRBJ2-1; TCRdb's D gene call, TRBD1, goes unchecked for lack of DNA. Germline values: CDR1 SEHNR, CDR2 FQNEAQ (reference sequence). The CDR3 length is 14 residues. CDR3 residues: CASSLLGGPNEQFF.

This CDR3 reads CASTSIRTDTQYF. The gene calls are TRBV7-2 and TRBJ2-3. CDR3 length equals 13 residues. Germline V lookup: CDR1 SGHTA, CDR2 FQGNSA.

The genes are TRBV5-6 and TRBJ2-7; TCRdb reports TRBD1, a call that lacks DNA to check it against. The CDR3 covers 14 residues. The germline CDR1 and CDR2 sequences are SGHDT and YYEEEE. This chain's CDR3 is CASSHPAGKHEQYF. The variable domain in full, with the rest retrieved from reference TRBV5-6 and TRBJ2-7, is DAGVTQSPTHLIKTRGQQVTLRCSPKSGHDTVSWYQQALGQGPQFIFQYYEEEERQRGNFPDRFSGHQFPNYSSELNVNALLLGDSALYLCASSHPAGKHEQYFGPGTRLTVT.

CDR3 protein: CASSFLRLQGKGLTEQFF. The chain employs TRBV6-2 or TRBV6-3 and TRBJ2-1; TCRdb designates TRBD1, a call that cannot be tested without DNA. There are 18 residues in the CDR3. CDR1 is MNHEY and CDR2 is SVGEGT in the germline V gene.

The CDR3 sequence is CASSLTTPPSDNEQFF. The genes are TRBV4-2 and TRBJ2-1; lacking DNA, the TRBD1 call made by TCRdb goes unchecked. Germline CDR1 reads LGHNA; CDR2 reads YNFKEQ. The length of the CDR3 is 16 residues.

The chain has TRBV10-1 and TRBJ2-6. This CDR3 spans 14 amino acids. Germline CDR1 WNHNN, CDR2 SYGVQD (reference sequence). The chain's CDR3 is CASSDGPGANVLTF.

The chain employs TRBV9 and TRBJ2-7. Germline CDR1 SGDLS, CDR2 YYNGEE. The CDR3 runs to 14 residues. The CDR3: CASSVSGRVHEQYF.

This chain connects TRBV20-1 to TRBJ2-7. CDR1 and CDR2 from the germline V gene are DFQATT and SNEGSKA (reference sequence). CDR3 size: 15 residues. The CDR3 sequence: CSARDPSGPPYEQYF.

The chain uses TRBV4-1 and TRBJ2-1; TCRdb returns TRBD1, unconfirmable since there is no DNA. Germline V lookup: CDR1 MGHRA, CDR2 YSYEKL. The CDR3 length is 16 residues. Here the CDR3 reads CASSQDLVGVYNEQFF.

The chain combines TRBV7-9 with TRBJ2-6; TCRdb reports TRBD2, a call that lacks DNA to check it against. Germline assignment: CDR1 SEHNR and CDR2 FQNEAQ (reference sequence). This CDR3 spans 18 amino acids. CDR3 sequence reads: CASSSRVSGASGANVLTF.

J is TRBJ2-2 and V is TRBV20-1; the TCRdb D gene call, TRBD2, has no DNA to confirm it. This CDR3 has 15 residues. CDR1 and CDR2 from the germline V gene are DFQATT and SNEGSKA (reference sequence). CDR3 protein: CSARVVGLGTGELFF.

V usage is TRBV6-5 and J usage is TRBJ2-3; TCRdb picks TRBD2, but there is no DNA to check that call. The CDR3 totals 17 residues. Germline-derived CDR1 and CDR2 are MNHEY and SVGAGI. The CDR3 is CASSSVSGLAVADTQYF.

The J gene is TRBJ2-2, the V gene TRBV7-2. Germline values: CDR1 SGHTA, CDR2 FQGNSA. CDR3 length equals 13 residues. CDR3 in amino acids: CASSIWITGELFF.